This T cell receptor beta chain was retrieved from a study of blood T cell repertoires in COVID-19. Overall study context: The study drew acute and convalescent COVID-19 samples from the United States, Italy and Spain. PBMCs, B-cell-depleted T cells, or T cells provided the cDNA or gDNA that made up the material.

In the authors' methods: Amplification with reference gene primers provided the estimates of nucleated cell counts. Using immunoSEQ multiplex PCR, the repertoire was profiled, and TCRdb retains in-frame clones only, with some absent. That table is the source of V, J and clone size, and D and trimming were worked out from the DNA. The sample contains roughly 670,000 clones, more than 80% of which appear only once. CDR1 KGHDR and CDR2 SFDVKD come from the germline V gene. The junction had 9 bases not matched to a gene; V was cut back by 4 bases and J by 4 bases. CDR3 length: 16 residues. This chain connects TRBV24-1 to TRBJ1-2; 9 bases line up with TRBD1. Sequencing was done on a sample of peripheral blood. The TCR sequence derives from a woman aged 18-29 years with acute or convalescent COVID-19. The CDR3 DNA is TGTGCCACCAGTGACTCCCCGGGACAGGGTTTCTATGGCTACACCTTC. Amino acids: CATSDSPGQGFYGYTF.